Listed below are T cell receptor beta chains from one sample, sequenced in a study of CD8 T cells in Susac syndrome. Each CDR3 protein is one row after TCRdb ran MiXCR on the immunoSEQ multiplex PCR reads. Of nearly 200,000 distinct CDR3 sequences listed, roughly 95% are singletons. Material for sequencing was CD4+ T cells from PBMCs. The receptors were sampled from a human donor with multiple sclerosis. Both conserved end residues are part of each CDR3. The D gene is left open where the match is weak. Some rows have no size entry. The others give once, few or many, or a class for an expanded clone.

d_call clone_size j_call v_call cdr3_nt cdr3_aa
TRBD2 - TRBJ2-3 TRBV10-2 TGCGCGACTAGCACCAACACAGATACGCAGTATTTT CATSTNTDTQYF
- - TRBJ2-1 TRBV3-1 TGTGCCAGCGTCTTAAGGGGGGGCGATGAGCAGTTCTTC CASVLRGGDEQFF
- - TRBJ2-3 TRBV20-1 TGCAGTGCGTTTCCCGGGACTAGCACAGATACGCAGTATTTT CSAFPGTSTDTQYF
TRBD1 - TRBJ2-5 TRBV20-1 TGCAGTGCTAGGGACTCCAGGGGGTTCCAAGAGACCCAGTACTTC CSARDSRGFQETQYF
- once TRBJ2-5 TRBV9 TGTGCCAGCAGCGTAGGTGTGGGAACAGGTGGGGAGACCCAGTACTTC CASSVGVGTGGETQYF
TRBD1 once TRBJ1-2 TRBV7-9 TGTGCCAGCAGCTTGAGACAGGGGACAAACGGCTACACCTTC CASSLRQGTNGYTF
- - TRBJ2-1 TRBV7-2 TGTGCCAGCAGCTTACGGCTAGCCGTCAATGAGCAGTTCTTC CASSLRLAVNEQFF
- - TRBJ1-1 TRBV20-1 TGCAGTGCTAGATTGTTAGGGAGGGGGACTGAAGCTTTCTTT CSARLLGRGTEAFF
- - TRBJ2-5 TRBV5-1 TGCGCCAGCAACTATGGGTACCAAGAGACCCAGTACTTC CASNYGYQETQYF
- once TRBJ2-2 TRBV27 TGTGCCAGCAGTTCCTTACCATATTTCGGGGAGCTGTTTTTT CASSSLPYFGELFF
- - TRBJ2-5 TRBV2 TGTGCCAGCACAGCGAGTACAAAGCAAGAGACCCAGTACTTC CASTASTKQETQYF
- - TRBJ1-2 TRBV27 TGTGCCAGCAGTAGGCGGGCGTACTATGGCTACACCTTC CASSRRAYYGYTF
TRBD1 - TRBJ1-2 TRBV9 TGTGCCAGCAGCGCCCGACAGGGGTTGAACAACTATGGCTACACCTTC CASSARQGLNNYGYTF
- - TRBJ2-3 TRBV29-1 TGCAGCTTAGGGTGGGGCGATACGCAGTATTTT CSLGWGDTQYF
- - TRBJ2-5 TRBV2 TGTGCCAGCAGTGAATGGTCCTCCAGGAGAGAGACCCAGTACTTC CASSEWSSRRETQYF
- once TRBJ1-5 TRBV12-3/TRBV12-4 TGTGCCAGCAGTCCAAATAGGGGTCTTCATCAGCCCCAGCATTTT CASSPNRGLHQPQHF
TRBD1 few TRBJ1-1 TRBV7-7 TGTGCTAGCAGCCGGGACAGGGACACTGAAGCTTTCTTT CASSRDRDTEAFF
TRBD2 - TRBJ2-1 TRBV29-1 TGCAGCGTTAATAGCGGGAGTGATGTCTTC CSVNSGSDVF
- - TRBJ1-2 TRBV15 TGTGCCACCAGCAGAGATCGACAGCGGCCCACCTTC CATSRDRQRPTF
- - TRBJ1-5 TRBV20-1 TGCAGTGCCGAGGGCCGGGGCAGCAATCAGCCCCAGCATTTT CSAEGRGSNQPQHF
- - TRBJ2-7 TRBV12-3/TRBV12-4 TGTGCCAGCAGCCTCCTGGGGCTTACCTACGAGCAGTACTTC CASSLLGLTYEQYF
TRBD2 - TRBJ2-2 TRBV30 TGTGCCTACCGGGGACTAGCTGTAACCGGGGAGCTGTTTTTT CAYRGLAVTGELFF
- once TRBJ2-7 TRBV20-1 TGCAGTGCGCCGGGACGATCCTACGAGCAGTACTTC CSAPGRSYEQYF
TRBD1 - TRBJ1-5 TRBV3-1 TGTGCCAGCAGCGGTGGGGACAGAGTAGACCAGCCCCAGCATTTT CASSGGDRVDQPQHF